A single sample is the source of the 27 T cell receptor beta chains below, sequenced in a study of technical replicates of blood from a handful of donors. Produced via immunoSEQ multiplex PCR; TCRdb's table is partial and in-frame only. The sample records 98,000 or so clones, about 95% being singletons. Source material: T cells isolated from PBMCs. The source is a human donor in good health.

CDR3 coding DNA: TGTGCCAGCAGTTTTCTGCCGGGGGGCGATGGCTACACCTTC. It yields the protein CASSFLPGGDGYTF. The chain recombines TRBV28 with TRBJ1-2, with D possibly TRBD1 on 6 matching bases. The ends were cut back, 3 bases at V and 6 bases at J, with 14 bases in the middle. The length of the CDR3 is 14 residues. CDR1 MDHEN and CDR2 SYDVKM come from the germline V gene.

This rearrangement joins TRBV5-1 to TRBJ2-2; D possibly corresponds to TRBD1 (8 bases). This CDR3 is 16 amino acids long. The germline CDR1 and CDR2 sequences are SGHRS and YFSETQ. The V and J ends lost 4 bases and 14 bases respectively, with 27 bases between them. DNA of the CDR3: TGCGCCAGCAGCAACAGGGGGGGGGCTGACCCCAGGGCCCTGTTTTTT. It specifies CASSNRGGADPRALFF.

The chain combines TRBV10-3 with TRBJ1-1; D might be TRBD1 (5 bases). The germline V gene encodes CDR1 ENHRY and CDR2 SYGVKD. Trimming removed 10 bases from V and 4 bases from J, with 16 bases in between. This CDR3 has 13 residues. CDR3 region: CASGRAVGTEAFF. CDR3 sequence (DNA): TGTGCCAGCGGCAGGGCGGTAGGCACTGAAGCTTTCTTT.

As DNA, the CDR3 is TGCGCCAGCAGCTTGGAGAGGTTCAAGGAGACCCAGTACTTC. It codes for CASSLERFKETQYF. The V and J genes are TRBV5-1 and TRBJ2-5; D remains ambiguous. This CDR3 has 14 residues. Trimming removed 0 bases from V and 5 bases from J, with 11 bases in between. The germline V gene encodes CDR1 SGHRS and CDR2 YFSETQ.

The chain joins TRBV7-9 to TRBJ2-3, with D uncertain. The germline V gene encodes CDR1 SEHNR and CDR2 FQNEAQ (reference sequence). V was cut by 2 bases and J by 5 bases, with 5 bases left in between. CDR3 length equals 12 residues. CDR3 region: CASSLRVDTQYF. The CDR3 DNA sequence: TGTGCCAGCAGCTTACGGGTAGATACGCAGTATTTT.

V is TRBV6-5 and J is TRBJ2-7; 7 bases fit TRBD1. V dropped 2 bases and J dropped 1; count of bases not matched to a gene: 2. The germline gives CDR1 MNHEY, CDR2 SVGAGI. The CDR3 has 14 residues. Here the CDR3 reads CASSYGQVSYEQYF. In DNA, the CDR3 is TGTGCCAGCAGTTACGGACAGGTTTCCTACGAGCAGTACTTC.

This rearrangement joins TRBV5-8 to TRBJ1-5; no clear D. The germline V and J ends were trimmed by 4 bases and 1 base, with 9 bases remaining between them. The CDR3 sequence is 14 residues long. Looked up from germline, CDR1 is SGHTS and CDR2 is YDEGEE. The CDR3 reads CASSRLMSNQPQHF. CDR3 sequence (DNA): TGTGCCAGCAGCCGTCTTATGAGCAATCAGCCCCAGCATTTT. Together with reference TRBV5-8 and TRBJ1-5, the CDR3 gives the full variable domain: EAGVTQSPTHLIKTRGQQATLRCSPISGHTSVYWYQQALGLGLQFLLWYDEGEERNRGNFPPRFSGRQFPNYSSELNVNALELEDSALYLCASSRLMSNQPQHFGDGTRLSIL.

This chain links TRBV10-1 with TRBJ2-5; tentative D call: TRBD1 (6 bases). This CDR3 has 13 residues. Trimming shortened V by 5 bases and J by 7 bases, and 14 bases separated the two germline ends. The V gene's germline CDR1 is WNHNN and CDR2 SYGVQD (reference sequence). The CDR3 sequence: CASSSWTDGTQYF. The CDR3 bases are TGCGCCAGCAGTTCCTGGACAGATGGGACCCAGTACTTC.

The chain links TRBV5-1 to TRBJ2-7; possibly TRBD1 for D (5 bases). Trimming cost V 0 bases and J 6 bases, with 7 bases left between them. Germline assignment: CDR1 SGHRS and CDR2 YFSETQ. CDR3 length: 12 residues. In DNA form, the CDR3 reads TGCGCCAGCAGCTTGGGGACACGCGAGCAGTACTTC. Its translation is CASSLGTREQYF.

V usage is TRBV5-1 and J usage is TRBJ2-1, with 12 bases fitting TRBD2. Germline CDR1 is SGHRS and CDR2 is YFSETQ. J lost 0 bases, V lost 2 bases, and 6 bases had no gene match. The CDR3 loop spans 18 amino acids. Here the CDR3 reads CASSFLTSGGSSYNEQFF. In nucleotides, the CDR3 is TGCGCCAGCAGCTTCCTGACTAGCGGGGGCAGCTCCTACAATGAGCAGTTCTTC.

The chain has TRBV21-1 and TRBJ1-1. TRBV21-1 is a recognized pseudogene. The CDR3 runs to 19 residues. The CDR3 is CASSKRTRGELGMSTEAFF. In DNA form, the CDR3 reads TGTGCCAGCAGCAAAAGAACGCGGGGTGAACTCGGGATGAGCACTGAAGCTTTCTTT.

V and J are TRBV6-5 and TRBJ2-4; a possible D gene is TRBD2 (5 bases). CDR3 length: 13 amino acids. The germline CDR1 and CDR2 sequences are MNHEY and SVGAGI. V was clipped by 8 bases and J by 12 bases, with 20 bases between them. The CDR3 protein is CASAITAFGSQYF. The CDR3 DNA reads as TGTGCCAGCGCGATAACCGCCTTTGGGAGTCAGTACTTC.

The chain uses TRBV5-1 and TRBJ1-1, with 8 bases matching TRBD1. This CDR3 contains 16 residues. The trim removed 4 bases at V and 1 base at J, leaving 9 bases unmatched. The germline gives CDR1 SGHRS, CDR2 YFSETQ. The CDR3 DNA reads as TGCGCCAGCAGCCAATTCGTCCAGGGGGCGAACACTGAAGCTTTCTTT. The encoded protein is CASSQFVQGANTEAFF.

V gene TRBV9 combines with J gene TRBJ2-7; 12 bases are shared with TRBD1. Germline V gene data show CDR1 as SGDLS and CDR2 as YYNGEE. The CDR3 is 14 residues long. J gave up 6 bases and V 4 bases, and 5 bases lay outside the gene matches. The CDR3, as DNA: TGTGCCAGCAGCCCGGGACAGGGGGCTTCCGAGCAGTACTTC. Amino acids: CASSPGQGASEQYF.

The CDR3 protein is CASSRIMTGKTISLYF. The CDR3 DNA reads as TGTGCCAGCAGTCGCATAATGACAGGGAAAACCATCAGTCTGTACTTC. This chain uses TRBV2 with TRBJ2-7; 7 bases fit TRBD1. V was pared by 5 bases and J by 12 bases, with 22 bases of the junction left unmatched. The germline V gene encodes CDR1 SNHLY and CDR2 FYNNEI. This CDR3 has 16 amino acids. The entire variable domain, with the rest obtained from reference TRBV2 and TRBJ2-7, is as follows: EPEVTQTPSHQVTQMGQEVILRCVPISNHLYFYWYRQILGQKVEFLVSFYNNEISEKSEIFDDQFSVERPDGSNFTLKIRSTKLEDSAMYFCASSRIMTGKTISLYFGPGTRLTVT.

The gene calls are TRBV19 and TRBJ1-4, with a possible D match to TRBD1 (5 bases). The germline V gene encodes CDR1 LNHDA and CDR2 SQIVND (reference sequence). Trimming took 6 bases from V and 2 from J, leaving 10 bases between them. CDR3 length equals 14 residues. CDR3 region: CASSPTVTNEKLFF. For the CDR3, the DNA is TGTGCCAGTAGCCCGACAGTCACTAATGAAAAACTGTTTTTT.

The chain employs TRBV28 and TRBJ2-3; no clear D gene. CDR1 and CDR2 from the germline V gene are MDHEN and SYDVKM. The CDR3 runs to 14 residues. Between the trimmed V and J ends, which lost 2 bases and 4 bases, there was a span of 10 bases. The CDR3 coding sequence is TGTGCCAGCAGTTTAGCGAGAGTCCCAGATACGCAGTATTTT. The encoded protein is CASSLARVPDTQYF.

This chain joins TRBV5-1 and TRBJ1-3; TRBD1 might be the D (5 bases). Germline CDR1 SGHRS, CDR2 YFSETQ. CDR3 length: 14 residues. Trimming pared 3 bases from V and 2 bases from J, leaving 9 bases between. The CDR3 here is CASSSAGTGNTIYF. The DNA of the CDR3 is TGCGCCAGCAGCTCGGCAGGGACTGGAAACACCATATATTTT.

This chain connects TRBV5-1 to TRBJ1-3, with D hard to call. This CDR3 comprises 17 residues. V was trimmed by 3 bases and J by 4 bases, leaving 20 bases between them. Germline CDR1 reads SGHRS; CDR2 reads YFSETQ. CDR3 nucleotide sequence: TGCGCCAGCAGCTGGCAATGGGGAGATCTCTTGGGAAACACCATATATTTT. It codes for CASSWQWGDLLGNTIYF.

This chain connects TRBV11-2 to TRBJ2-1, with D possibly matching TRBD1 (6 bases). Trimming cost V 5 bases and J 0 bases, with 17 bases left between them. The CDR3 consists of 17 residues. Germline V gives CDR1 SGHAT, CDR2 FQNNGV. The CDR3 coding sequence is TGTGCCAGCAGCCTGCGGACAGACCGAAGCTCCTACAATGAGCAGTTCTTC. It specifies CASSLRTDRSSYNEQFF.

V and J are TRBV7-2 and TRBJ1-3, with a tentative D call TRBD1 (6 bases). Trimming took 5 bases from V and 4 from J, leaving 9 bases between them. Germline V lookup: CDR1 SGHTA, CDR2 FQGNSA. The CDR3 runs to 13 residues. The CDR3 protein is CASSTDRGNTIYF. For the CDR3, the DNA is TGTGCCAGCAGCACGGACAGAGGAAACACCATATATTTT.

The chain couples TRBV6-5 to TRBJ2-7; D gene uncertain. V lost 7 bases and J lost 1, with 14 bases in between. Per the germline V gene, CDR1 is MNHEY and CDR2 is SVGAGI. CDR3 size: 14 residues. CDR3 sequence: CASTLTPYSYEQYF. As DNA, the CDR3 is TGTGCCAGCACCCTGACACCGTATTCCTACGAGCAGTACTTC.

This clone was counted only a few times. V gene TRBV30 combines with J gene TRBJ1-2, with TRBD1 matching 10 bases. Per germline, CDR1 GTSNPN and CDR2 SVGIG (reference sequence). With 0 bases clipped from V and 7 bases from J, the junction kept 2 bases outside the gene matches. This CDR3 contains 13 residues. The chain's CDR3 is CAWSVRTGGGYTF. As DNA, the CDR3 is TGTGCCTGGAGTGTACGGACAGGGGGTGGCTACACCTTC. The full variable domain, its missing parts supplied by reference TRBV30 and TRBJ1-2, is SQTIHQWPATLVQPVGSPLSLECTVEGTSNPNLYWYRQAAGRGLQLLFYSVGIGQISSEVPQNLSASRPQDRQFILSSKKLLLSDSGFYLCAWSVRTGGGYTFGSGTRLTVV.

The chain employs TRBV5-6 and TRBJ2-5; TRBD2 aligns across 11 bases. Germline assignment: CDR1 SGHDT and CDR2 YYEEEE. V dropped 1 base and J dropped 2; count of bases not matched to a gene: 4. This CDR3 has 16 residues. For the CDR3, the DNA is TGTGCCAGCAGCTTGCTGACTAGCGGGATACAAGAGACCCAGTACTTC. This encodes CASSLLTSGIQETQYF. The variable domain in full, with the rest retrieved from reference TRBV5-6 and TRBJ2-5, is DAGVTQSPTHLIKTRGQQVTLRCSPKSGHDTVSWYQQALGQGPQFIFQYYEEEERQRGNFPDRFSGHQFPNYSSELNVNALLLGDSALYLCASSLLTSGIQETQYFGPGTRLLVL.

This chain uses TRBV6-5 with TRBJ2-7; 8 bases align to TRBD1. V dropped 4 bases and J dropped 0; count of bases not matched to a gene: 8. Germline loops: CDR1 MNHEY, CDR2 SVGAGI. The CDR3 length is 16 residues. CDR3 residues: CASSSYTGTGSYEQYF. The DNA for the CDR3 is TGTGCCAGCAGTTCCTATACCGGGACAGGCTCCTACGAGCAGTACTTC.

This clone was counted between two and nine times. The genes are TRBV13 and TRBJ1-6, with D possibly being TRBD1 (6 bases). The germline V and J ends were trimmed by 4 bases and 2 bases, with 12 bases remaining between them. Germline values: CDR1 PRHDT, CDR2 FYEKMQ (reference sequence). The length of the CDR3 is 16 residues. CDR3 nucleotide sequence: TGTGCCAGCAGCTCACAGGGTTCAACCTATAATTCACCCCTCCACTTT. This translates into CASSSQGSTYNSPLHF.

The chain recombines TRBV5-4 with TRBJ2-7; TRBD1 agrees at 10 bases. Unmatched junction bases numbered 16, after V lost 7 bases and J lost 6 bases. CDR1 SGHNT and CDR2 YYREEE come from the germline V gene (reference sequence). The CDR3 is 16 amino acids. CDR3 nucleotides: TGTGCCAGCTTGCCTGGACCGGGACAGGGGTGGGTCGAGCAGTACTTC. Its protein is CASLPGPGQGWVEQYF.